The entry that follows covers one T cell receptor (beta chain) sequence. This sample includes further DNA sequences coding for the same CDR3. Germline V lookup: CDR1 SNHLY, CDR2 FYNNEI. This CDR3 is 13 amino acids long. V was pared by 3 bases and J by 2 bases, with 5 bases between. Sequencing used immunoSEQ multiplex PCR; TCRdb keeps in-frame clones, though not all of them. Of 2 million to 2.5 million clones listed, roughly 94% are singletons. This record comes from a study of shared clonotypes between healthy human individuals. The sequence derives from a man younger than 30 in good health. The chain carries TRBV2 and TRBJ1-5; D is undetermined. The specimen sequenced was naive CD4+ T cells sorted from blood. The subset: CD45RA+ positively selected. The CDR3 sequence is CASSEEGNQPQHF. The CDR3 DNA reads as TGTGCCAGCAGTGAGGAGGGCAATCAGCCCCAGCATTTT.